The present entry profiles one T cell receptor (beta chain) with its context. Some clones are missing from TCRdb's copy, which holds only in-frame ones; the method was immunoSEQ multiplex PCR. The sample lists around 93,000 clones, 82% occurring once. The record originates from a study of blood T cell repertoires in COVID-19. As for the study in general: Material from acute and convalescent COVID-19 was sourced from the United States, Italy and Spain.

Germline V gene sequence: CDR1 SGHDT, CDR2 YYEEEE. The CDR3 extends over 15 amino acids. The J segment lost 4 bases and the V segment lost 0 bases, leaving 6 bases of the junction unmatched. The chain couples TRBV5-6 to TRBJ2-5; TRBD1 aligns across 7 bases. The sequence derives from a man at least 80 years old with acute or convalescent COVID-19. Sequenced material: peripheral blood. The CDR3 bases are TGTGCCAGCAGCTTGGCCGCAGGGGGTACAGAGACCCAGTACTTC. This gives the protein CASSLAAGGTETQYF.